This TCR beta chain originates from a study of control samples from healthy donors and cancer patients. V was pared by 1 base and J by 1 base, with 11 bases between. The CDR3 runs 15 residues. Germline CDR1 is SGHAT and CDR2 is FQDESV (reference sequence). Sequencing was performed with immunoSEQ multiplex PCR; in TCRdb, only in-frame clones are kept and a portion is missing. The sample lists about 75,000 clones; approximately 88% were seen once. Sequencing used blood. This receptor was obtained from a man over 45 in good health. The rearrangement uses TRBV11-1 and TRBJ2-7; D remains ambiguous. The CDR3 nucleotides are TGTGCCAGCAGCTTAGATCAAGCTTATTCCTACGAGCAGTACTTC. As protein: CASSLDQAYSYEQYF.